This TCR beta chain was captured in a study of CD8 T cells in Susac syndrome. When the RNA was reverse transcribed, random hexamers were used with an input of about 0.5 to 1 ug. TCRdb re-called the immunoSEQ multiplex PCR reads with MiXCR, one entry per CDR3 protein. The sample holds about 180,000 distinct CDR3 sequences, roughly 96% seen once. CD8+ and CD4+ T cells were negatively isolated; TEMRA cells were FACS-enriched. The CDR3 spans 15 residues. Germline V gene lookup returns CDR1 MNHEY and CDR2 SVGAGI. The V and J ends lost 5 bases and 2 bases, in that order; junction bases with no gene match: 5.

The chain couples TRBV6-5 to TRBJ2-7; 11 nucleotides match TRBD1. Sequenced input: CD8+ T cells from PBMCs. The clonotype originates from a human donor with multiple sclerosis. Written as DNA, the CDR3 is TGTGCCAGCAGTCCCGGACAGGGGGCCCCCTACGAGCAGTACTTC. As protein: CASSPGQGAPYEQYF.